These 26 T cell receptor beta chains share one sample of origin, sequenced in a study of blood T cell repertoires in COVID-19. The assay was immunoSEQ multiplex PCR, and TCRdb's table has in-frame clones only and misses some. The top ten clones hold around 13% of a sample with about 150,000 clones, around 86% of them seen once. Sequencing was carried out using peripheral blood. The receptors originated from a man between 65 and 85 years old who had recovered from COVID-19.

The DNA of the CDR3 is TGTGCCAGCAGTTCCATTAACTATGGCTACACCTTC. Translating gives CASSSINYGYTF. The chain carries TRBV6-5 and TRBJ1-2; no clear D. Germline CDR1 reads MNHEY; CDR2 reads SVGAGI. The CDR3 length is 12 residues. V was clipped by 4 bases and J by 1 base, with 4 bases between them.

As DNA, the CDR3 is TGTGCCATCAGTGAGTCGGGGCAGGGTTATGGCTACACCTTC. Protein sequence: CAISESGQGYGYTF. This chain links TRBV10-3 with TRBJ1-2, with a possible D match to TRBD1 (5 bases). The CDR3 has 14 residues. CDR1 ENHRY and CDR2 SYGVKD come from the germline V gene. The V end lost 0 bases, the J end lost 5 bases, and 10 bases lay between the germline ends.

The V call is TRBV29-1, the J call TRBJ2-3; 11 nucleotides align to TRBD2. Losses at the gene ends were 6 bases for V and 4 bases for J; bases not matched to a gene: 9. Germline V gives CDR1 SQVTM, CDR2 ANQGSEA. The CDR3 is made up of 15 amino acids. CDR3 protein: CSVSRLAGNPDTQYF. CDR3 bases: TGCAGCGTCTCCAGACTAGCGGGAAACCCAGATACGCAGTATTTT.

The DNA of the CDR3 is TGTGCCAGCAGTCTGGGGGGTAGCACTGAAGCTTTCTTT. Amino acid sequence: CASSLGGSTEAFF. V gene TRBV6-5 combines with J gene TRBJ1-1; D is perhaps TRBD1 (5 bases). The CDR3 totals 13 residues. The V gene's germline CDR1 is MNHEY and CDR2 SVGAGI. V dropped 5 bases and J dropped 4 bases, with 11 bases sitting between them.

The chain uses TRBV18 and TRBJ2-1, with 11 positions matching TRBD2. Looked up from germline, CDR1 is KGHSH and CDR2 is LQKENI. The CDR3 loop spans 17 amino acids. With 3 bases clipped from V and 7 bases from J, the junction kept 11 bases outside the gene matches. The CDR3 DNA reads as TGTGCCAGCTCACCTGGAGGGACTCGACTAGCGGGAAATGAGCAGTTCTTC. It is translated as CASSPGGTRLAGNEQFF. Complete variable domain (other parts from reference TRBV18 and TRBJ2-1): NAGVMQNPRHLVRRRGQEARLRCSPMKGHSHVYWYRQLPEEGLKFMVYLQKENIIDESGMPKERFSAEFPKEGPSILRIQQVVRGDSAAYFCASSPGGTRLAGNEQFFGPGTRLTVL.

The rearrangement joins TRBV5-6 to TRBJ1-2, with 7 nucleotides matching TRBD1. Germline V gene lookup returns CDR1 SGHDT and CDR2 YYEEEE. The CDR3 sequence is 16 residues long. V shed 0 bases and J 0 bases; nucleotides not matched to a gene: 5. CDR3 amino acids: CASSLGQGLANYGYTF. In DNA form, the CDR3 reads TGTGCCAGCAGCTTGGGACAGGGACTAGCTAACTATGGCTACACCTTC.

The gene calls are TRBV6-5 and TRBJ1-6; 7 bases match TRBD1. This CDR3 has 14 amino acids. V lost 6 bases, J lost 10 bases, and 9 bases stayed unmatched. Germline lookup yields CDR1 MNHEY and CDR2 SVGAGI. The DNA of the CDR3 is TGTGCCAGCAGCTTGGACAGGAGAAGGTCACCCCTCCACTTT. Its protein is CASSLDRRRSPLHF.

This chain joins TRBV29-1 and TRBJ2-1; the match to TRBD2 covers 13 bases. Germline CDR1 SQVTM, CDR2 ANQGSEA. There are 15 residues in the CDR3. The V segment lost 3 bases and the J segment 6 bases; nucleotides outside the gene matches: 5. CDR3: CSVDGTSGKPNEQFF. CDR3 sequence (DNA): TGCAGCGTTGATGGGACTAGCGGGAAGCCCAATGAGCAGTTCTTC.

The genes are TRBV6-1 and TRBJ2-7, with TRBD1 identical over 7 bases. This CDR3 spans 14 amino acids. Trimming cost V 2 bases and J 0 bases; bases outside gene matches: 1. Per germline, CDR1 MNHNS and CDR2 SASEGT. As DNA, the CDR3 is TGTGCCAGCAGTGAACGGGACAGCTCCTACGAGCAGTACTTC. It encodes CASSERDSSYEQYF.

In DNA form, the CDR3 reads TGTGCCAGCACCCCCCCCGGACAGCTTTCCTACGAGCAGTACTTC. It translates to CASTPPGQLSYEQYF. The chain links TRBV2 to TRBJ2-7; D is perhaps TRBD1 (6 bases). The germline gives CDR1 SNHLY, CDR2 FYNNEI. Between the trimmed V and J ends, which lost 7 bases and 1 base, there was a span of 17 bases. The length of the CDR3 is 15 residues.

For the CDR3, the DNA is TGTGCCACCCTAAGGGGCGGGAGTAGCGATGAGCAGTTCTTC. Its translation is CATLRGGSSDEQFF. The chain is built from TRBV6-6 and TRBJ2-1; 7 nucleotides line up with TRBD2. Germline V gene data show CDR1 as MNHNY and CDR2 as SVGAGI (reference sequence). The V gene end was trimmed by 10 bases and the J gene end by 8 bases; junction bases not matched to a gene: 14. The CDR3 sequence is 14 residues long.

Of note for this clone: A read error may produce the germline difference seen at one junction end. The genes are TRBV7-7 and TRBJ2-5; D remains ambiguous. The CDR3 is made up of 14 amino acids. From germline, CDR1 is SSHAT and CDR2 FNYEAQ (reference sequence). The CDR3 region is CASSLGGLRETQYF. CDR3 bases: TGTGCTAGCAGCTTAGGTGGTCTGAGGGAGACCCAGTACTTC.

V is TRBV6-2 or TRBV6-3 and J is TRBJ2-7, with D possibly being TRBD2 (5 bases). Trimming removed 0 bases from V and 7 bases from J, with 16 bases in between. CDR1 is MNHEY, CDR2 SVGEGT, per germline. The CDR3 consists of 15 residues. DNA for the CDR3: TGTGCCAGCAGTTACTCGTTGGGAGCGGTAGGGGAGCAGTACTTC. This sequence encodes CASSYSLGAVGEQYF.

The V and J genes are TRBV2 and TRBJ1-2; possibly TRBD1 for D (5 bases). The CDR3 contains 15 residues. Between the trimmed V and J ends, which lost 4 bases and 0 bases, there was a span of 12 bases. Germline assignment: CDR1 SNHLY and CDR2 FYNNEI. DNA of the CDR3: TGTGCCAGCAGTGTGATAGACAGAACTAACTATGGCTACACCTTC. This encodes CASSVIDRTNYGYTF.

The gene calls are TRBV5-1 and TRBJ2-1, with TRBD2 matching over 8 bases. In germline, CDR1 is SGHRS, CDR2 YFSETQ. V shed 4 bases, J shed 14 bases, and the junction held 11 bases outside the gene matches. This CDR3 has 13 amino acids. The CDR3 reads CASSQGLAPAEFF. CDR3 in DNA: TGCGCCAGCAGCCAAGGACTAGCACCCGCCGAGTTCTTC.

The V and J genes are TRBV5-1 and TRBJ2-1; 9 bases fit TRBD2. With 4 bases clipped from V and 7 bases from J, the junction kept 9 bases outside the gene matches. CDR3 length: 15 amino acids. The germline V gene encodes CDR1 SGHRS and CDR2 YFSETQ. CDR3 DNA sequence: TGCGCCAGCAGCCAGATAGCGGGAGTAGTAAATGAGCAGTTCTTC. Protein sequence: CASSQIAGVVNEQFF.

Here the CDR3 reads CASSPRGTGEQFF. CDR3 sequence (DNA): TGCGCCAGCAGTCCAAGGGGAACAGGGGAGCAGTTCTTC. The gene calls are TRBV10-1 and TRBJ2-1; weak D call: TRBD1 (6 bases). The V end lost 5 bases, the J end lost 10 bases, and 15 bases lay between the germline ends. Germline V CDR1 and CDR2: WNHNN, SYGVQD (reference sequence). The CDR3 consists of 13 residues.

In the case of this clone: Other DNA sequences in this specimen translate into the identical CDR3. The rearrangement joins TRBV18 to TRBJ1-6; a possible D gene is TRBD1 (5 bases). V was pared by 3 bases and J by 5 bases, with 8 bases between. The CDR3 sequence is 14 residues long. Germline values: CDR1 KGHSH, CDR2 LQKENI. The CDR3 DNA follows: TGTGCCAGCTCACCCACCAGGGATAATTCACCCCTCCACTTT. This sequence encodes CASSPTRDNSPLHF.

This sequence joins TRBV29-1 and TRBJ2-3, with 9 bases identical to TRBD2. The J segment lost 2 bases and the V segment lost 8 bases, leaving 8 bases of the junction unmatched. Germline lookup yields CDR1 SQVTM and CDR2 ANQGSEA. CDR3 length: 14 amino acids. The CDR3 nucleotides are TGCAGCACCCCTGGCGGGAGGGTCACAGATACGCAGTATTTT. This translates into CSTPGGRVTDTQYF.

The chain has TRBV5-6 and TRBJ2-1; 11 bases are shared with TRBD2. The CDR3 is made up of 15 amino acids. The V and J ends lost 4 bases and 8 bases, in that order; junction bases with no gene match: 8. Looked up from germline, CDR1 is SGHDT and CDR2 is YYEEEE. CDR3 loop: CASSLSGRVKDEQFF. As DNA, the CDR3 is TGTGCCAGCAGCCTTAGCGGGAGGGTTAAGGATGAGCAGTTCTTC.

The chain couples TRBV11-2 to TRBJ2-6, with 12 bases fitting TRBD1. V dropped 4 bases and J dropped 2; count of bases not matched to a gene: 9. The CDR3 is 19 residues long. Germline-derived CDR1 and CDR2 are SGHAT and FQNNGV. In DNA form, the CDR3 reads TGTGCCAGCAGCTCGCCAACCGGGACAGGGGGCACTGGGGCCAACGTCCTGACTTTC. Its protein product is CASSSPTGTGGTGANVLTF. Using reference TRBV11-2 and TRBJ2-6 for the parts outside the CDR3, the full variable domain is EAGVAQSPRYKIIEKRQSVAFWCNPISGHATLYWYQQILGQGPKLLIQFQNNGVVDDSQLPKDRFSAERLKGVDSTLKIQPAKLEDSAVYLCASSSPTGTGGTGANVLTFGAGSRLTVL.

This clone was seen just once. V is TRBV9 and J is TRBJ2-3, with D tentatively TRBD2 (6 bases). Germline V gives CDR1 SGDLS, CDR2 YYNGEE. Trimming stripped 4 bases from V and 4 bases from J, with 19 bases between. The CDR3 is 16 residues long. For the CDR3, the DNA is TGTGCCAGCAGCTATGAACCGGGCGGAGGGGCAGATACGCAGTATTTT. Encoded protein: CASSYEPGGGADTQYF. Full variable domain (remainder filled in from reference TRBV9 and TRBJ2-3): DSGVTQTPKHLITATGQRVTLRCSPRSGDLSVYWYQQSLDQGLQFLIQYYNGEERAKGNILERFSAQQFPDLHSELNLSSLELGDSALYFCASSYEPGGGADTQYFGPGTRLTVL.

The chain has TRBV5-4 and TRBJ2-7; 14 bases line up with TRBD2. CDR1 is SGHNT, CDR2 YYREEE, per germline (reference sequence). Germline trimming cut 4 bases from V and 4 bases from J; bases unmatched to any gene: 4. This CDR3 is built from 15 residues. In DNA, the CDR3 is TGTGCCAGCAGCAGGGGACTAGCGGGAGAATACGAGCAGTACTTC. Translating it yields CASSRGLAGEYEQYF.

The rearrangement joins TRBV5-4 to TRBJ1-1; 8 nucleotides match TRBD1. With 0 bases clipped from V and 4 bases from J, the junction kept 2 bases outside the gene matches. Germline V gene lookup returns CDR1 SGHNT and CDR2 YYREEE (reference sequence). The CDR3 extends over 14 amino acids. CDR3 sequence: CASSLETGGTEAFF. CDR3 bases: TGTGCCAGCAGCTTGGAAACAGGGGGCACTGAAGCTTTCTTT.

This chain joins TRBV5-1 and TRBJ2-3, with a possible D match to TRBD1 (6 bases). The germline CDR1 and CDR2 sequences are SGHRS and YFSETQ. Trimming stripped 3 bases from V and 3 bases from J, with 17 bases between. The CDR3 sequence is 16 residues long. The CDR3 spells CASSSTTGTITDTQYF. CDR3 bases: TGCGCCAGCAGCTCGACGACCGGGACAATAACAGATACGCAGTATTTT.

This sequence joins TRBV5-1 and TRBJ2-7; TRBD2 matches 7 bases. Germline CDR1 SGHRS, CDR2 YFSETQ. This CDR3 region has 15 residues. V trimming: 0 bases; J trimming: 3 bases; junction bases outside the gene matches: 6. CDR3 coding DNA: TGCGCCAGCAGCTTGGAGGGCGGGAGTATCTACGAGCAGTACTTC. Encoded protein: CASSLEGGSIYEQYF.